The text below deals with one T cell receptor (beta chain). Its antigen remains unidentified. No base-level quality is on record; no much larger clone is a single base apart. The data are from a study of metastatic and nonmetastatic thyroid tumors (dated by TCRdb to the early 2020s). Some background on the complete study: The researchers compared repertoires between peripheral blood samples and tumor or nodule tissue samples from patients with malignant or benign thyroid disease. Study-level results and caveats: In both blood and tumor samples, malignant tumors were reported to have significantly higher TCR beta diversity than benign nodules.

Libraries were made using PCR. This sample was sequenced with an Illumina HiSeq 4000. The TCR beta-chain CDR3 region of each patient was profiled by high-throughput sequencing. As for the authors' bioinformatics: Drawing on CDR3 differences between clinicopathological groups, the researchers built a classifier meant to tell apart patients with distant-metastatic papillary thyroid cancer. Repertoire diversity was assessed with the Shannon index, and tumor-blood repertoire similarity with the Morisita-Horn index. TCRdb reprocessing: public reads trimmed at Q25 with fastp, clones called with MiXCR, in-frame beta chains kept. TCRdb's processing, not the study's, gives the V and J calls here. Recorded for this sample are about 41,000 clones; about 24% of them occurred a single time. The top ten clones comprise about 14% of the sample. No patient had received any treatment before thyroid surgery. Using T-cell receptor beta sequencing, the study looked back at clinical samples from patients collected from about 2011 to 2019.

The clonotype was recovered from a female donor with papillary thyroid cancer or a benign thyroid nodule (not recorded which). Some clones in this sample may be carry-over from other donors' samples. The sample taken for sequencing was tumor tissue.

The CDR3 has the sequence CASSPGHEQVLTF. The bases are TGTGCCAGCTCACCTGGACACGAGCAAGTCCTGACTTTC. The sequence is built from TRBV18 and TRBJ2-6; TRBD1 could be the D gene, as 5 bases match. The CDR1 and CDR2 encoded by the germline V gene are KGHSH and LQKENI. The CDR3 goes from the cysteine to the phenylalanine over 13 residues. The entry retains the CDR3 DNA only, 39 bases that are in frame from base 1. Trimming removed 3 bases from V and 13 bases from J, leaving 13 bases between the germline ends.